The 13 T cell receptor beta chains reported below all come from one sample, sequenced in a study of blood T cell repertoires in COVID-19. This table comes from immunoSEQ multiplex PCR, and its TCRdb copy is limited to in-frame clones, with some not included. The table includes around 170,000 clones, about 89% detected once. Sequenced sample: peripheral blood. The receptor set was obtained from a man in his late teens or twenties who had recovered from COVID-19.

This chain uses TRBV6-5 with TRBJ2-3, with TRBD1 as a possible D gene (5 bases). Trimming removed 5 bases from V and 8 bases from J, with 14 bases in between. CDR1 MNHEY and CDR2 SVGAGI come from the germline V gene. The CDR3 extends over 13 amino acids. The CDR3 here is CASSRTGQGTQYF. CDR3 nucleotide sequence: TGTGCCAGCAGTAGAACCGGCCAGGGTACGCAGTATTTT.

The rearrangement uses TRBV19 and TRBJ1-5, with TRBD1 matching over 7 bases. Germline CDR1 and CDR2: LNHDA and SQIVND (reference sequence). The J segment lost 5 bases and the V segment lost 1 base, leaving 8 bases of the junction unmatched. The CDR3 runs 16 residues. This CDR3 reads CASSIAGPGGYQPQHF. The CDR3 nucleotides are TGTGCCAGTAGTATAGCGGGCCCAGGGGGGTATCAGCCCCAGCATTTT.

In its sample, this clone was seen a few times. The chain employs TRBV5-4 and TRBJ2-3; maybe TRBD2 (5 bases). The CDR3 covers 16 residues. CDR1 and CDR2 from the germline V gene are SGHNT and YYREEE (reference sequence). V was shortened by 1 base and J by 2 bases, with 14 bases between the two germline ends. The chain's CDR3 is CASSLLGGLATDTQYF. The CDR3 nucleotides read TGTGCCAGCAGCTTGCTCGGCGGGTTGGCCACAGATACGCAGTATTTT.

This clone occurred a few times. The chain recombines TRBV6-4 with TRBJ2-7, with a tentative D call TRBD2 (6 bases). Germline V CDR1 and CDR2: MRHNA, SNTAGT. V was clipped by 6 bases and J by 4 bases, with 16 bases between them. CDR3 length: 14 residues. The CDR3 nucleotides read TGTGCCAGCAGCCCCGAGGAGGGCGGTTACGAGCAGTACTTC. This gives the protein CASSPEEGGYEQYF.

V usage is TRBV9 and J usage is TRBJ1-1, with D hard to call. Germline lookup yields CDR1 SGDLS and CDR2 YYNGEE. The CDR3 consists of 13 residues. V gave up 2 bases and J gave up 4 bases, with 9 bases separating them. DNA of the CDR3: TGTGCCAGCAGCGTCTCCCCCCTCACTGAAGCTTTCTTT. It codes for CASSVSPLTEAFF.

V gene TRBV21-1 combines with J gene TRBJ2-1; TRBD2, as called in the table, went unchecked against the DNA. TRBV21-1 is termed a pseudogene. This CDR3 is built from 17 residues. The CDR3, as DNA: TGTGCCAGCAGCAAAGTGAAACTACTTCTTGCCAAAGATGAGCAGTTCTTC. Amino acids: CASSKVKLLLAKDEQFF.

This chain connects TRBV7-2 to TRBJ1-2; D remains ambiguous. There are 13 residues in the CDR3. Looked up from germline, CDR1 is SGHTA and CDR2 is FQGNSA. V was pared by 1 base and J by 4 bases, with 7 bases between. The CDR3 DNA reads TGTGCCAGCAGCTTAGACAACGCCTATGGCTACACCTTC. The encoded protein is CASSLDNAYGYTF.

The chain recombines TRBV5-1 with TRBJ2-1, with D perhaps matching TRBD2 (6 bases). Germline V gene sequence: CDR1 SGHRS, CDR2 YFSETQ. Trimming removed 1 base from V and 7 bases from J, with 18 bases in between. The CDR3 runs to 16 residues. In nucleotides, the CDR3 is TGCGCCAGCAGCTTGCTTGCAGGCTCCGGGGGAAATGAGCAGTTCTTC. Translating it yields CASSLLAGSGGNEQFF.

CDR3 residues: CASSKDCRAGETQYF. For the CDR3, the DNA is TGTGCCAGCAGCAAAGATTGCAGGGCCGGAGAGACCCAGTACTTC. The chain employs TRBV21-1 and TRBJ2-5; the DNA was not compared with TRBD1, the D call given in the table. TRBV21-1 corresponds to a pseudogene. This CDR3 region has 15 residues.

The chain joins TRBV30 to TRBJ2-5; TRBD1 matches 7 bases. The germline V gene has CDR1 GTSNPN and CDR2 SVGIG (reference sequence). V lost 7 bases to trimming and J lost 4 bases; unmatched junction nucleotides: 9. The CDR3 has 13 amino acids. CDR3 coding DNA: TGTGCCTCGAAAGACAGGGTCAGAGAGACCCAGTACTTC. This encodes CASKDRVRETQYF.

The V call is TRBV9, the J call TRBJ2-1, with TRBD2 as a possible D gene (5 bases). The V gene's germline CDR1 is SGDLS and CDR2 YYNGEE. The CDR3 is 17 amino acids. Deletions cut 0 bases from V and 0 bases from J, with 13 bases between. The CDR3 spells CASSVARSGSSYNEQFF. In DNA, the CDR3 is TGTGCCAGCAGCGTAGCTAGGAGCGGTAGCTCCTACAATGAGCAGTTCTTC. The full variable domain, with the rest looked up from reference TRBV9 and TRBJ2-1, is DSGVTQTPKHLITATGQRVTLRCSPRSGDLSVYWYQQSLDQGLQFLIQYYNGEERAKGNILERFSAQQFPDLHSELNLSSLELGDSALYFCASSVARSGSSYNEQFFGPGTRLTVL.

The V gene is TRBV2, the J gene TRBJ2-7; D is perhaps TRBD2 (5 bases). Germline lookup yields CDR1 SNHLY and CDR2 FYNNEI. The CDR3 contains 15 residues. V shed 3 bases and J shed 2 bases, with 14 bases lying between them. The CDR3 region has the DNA TGTGCCAGCAGTGAGGCTAGCTCGAGGCCCTACGAGCAGTACTTC. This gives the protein CASSEASSRPYEQYF.

DNA of the CDR3: TGTGCCAGTAGTATTCGGGGGGGATATGGCTACACCTTC. Translating gives CASSIRGGYGYTF. V is TRBV19 and J is TRBJ1-2, with a weak D call TRBD1 (5 bases). Germline V gives CDR1 LNHDA, CDR2 SQIVND (reference sequence). Deletions cut 3 bases from V and 5 bases from J, with 10 bases between. The CDR3 is 13 residues long.